The 26 T cell receptor beta chains below come from one sample, sequenced in a study of blood T cell repertoires in COVID-19. Clones were read by immunoSEQ multiplex PCR, and TCRdb kept only the in-frame ones, dropping some. The sample shows about 280,000 clones, around 83% of them seen only once. Specimen: PBMCs or T cells enriched from blood (not recorded which). All receptors come from a man aged 40-49 years who had been exposed to COVID-19.

The V and J genes are TRBV10-1 and TRBJ1-5; 9 bases align to TRBD1. V lost 8 bases and J lost 3; bases outside the gene matches: 11. CDR3 length: 16 residues. CDR1 is WNHNN, CDR2 SYGVQD, per germline (reference sequence). DNA of the CDR3: TGCGCCAGCCAACCTGTAGGGGACAGGGACAATCAGCCCCAGCATTTT. This gives the protein CASQPVGDRDNQPQHF.

This clone was seen a single time. The chain uses TRBV5-8 and TRBJ1-3; D remains ambiguous. Trimming removed 2 bases from V and 0 bases from J, with 12 bases in between. CDR1 is SGHTS and CDR2 is YDEGEE in the germline V gene. This CDR3 is 16 amino acids long. CDR3 sequence (DNA): TGTGCCAGCAGCTTCCGCGGGCCATCCTCTGGAAACACCATATATTTT. It is translated as CASSFRGPSSGNTIYF. The full variable domain, in which reference TRBV5-8 and TRBJ1-3 provide the parts outside the CDR3, is EAGVTQSPTHLIKTRGQQATLRCSPISGHTSVYWYQQALGLGLQFLLWYDEGEERNRGNFPPRFSGRQFPNYSSELNVNALELEDSALYLCASSFRGPSSGNTIYFGEGSWLTVV.

This clone was seen just once. This chain uses TRBV7-2 with TRBJ1-1; D may be TRBD1 (6 bases). Germline CDR1 SGHTA, CDR2 FQGNSA. With 7 bases removed from V and 4 bases from J, the gap between germline ends came to 16 bases. The CDR3 extends over 14 amino acids. CDR3 protein: CASNPFQGFTEAFF. The CDR3 bases are TGTGCCAGCAACCCCTTTCAGGGGTTCACTGAAGCTTTCTTT.

The V and J genes are TRBV12-5 and TRBJ1-5; a weak D match, TRBD1 (5 bases). The V end was cut by 6 bases, the J end by 4 bases, with 10 bases between. Germline values: CDR1 LGHNT, CDR2 FRNRAP. The CDR3 has 13 residues. Here the CDR3 reads CASGQGRNQPQHF. The DNA of the CDR3 is TGTGCTAGTGGCCAGGGTCGGAATCAGCCCCAGCATTTT.

This chain links TRBV10-1 with TRBJ2-7, with TRBD1 matching over 7 bases. There are 14 residues in the CDR3. The ends lost 6 bases at V and 2 bases at J; junction bases unmatched: 7. Germline lookup yields CDR1 WNHNN and CDR2 SYGVQD (reference sequence). Here the CDR3 DNA reads TGCGCCAGCAGCTCCCGGGACAGCACCTACGAGCAGTACTTC. Its translation: CASSSRDSTYEQYF.

This clone was seen more than once but under ten times. The chain's CDR3 is CASGLSGGGGELFF. The DNA of the CDR3 is TGTGCTAGTGGTTTGAGTGGGGGCGGCGGGGAGCTGTTTTTT. This sequence joins TRBV12-5 and TRBJ2-2; tentative D call: TRBD1 (6 bases). Germline V gene data show CDR1 as LGHNT and CDR2 as FRNRAP. The CDR3 is made up of 14 amino acids. V lost 2 bases and J 7 bases, leaving 11 bases between the germline ends.

This chain uses TRBV14 with TRBJ2-7; 9 positions match TRBD1. CDR1 SGHDN and CDR2 FVKESK come from the germline V gene. CDR3 length: 19 residues. With 0 bases clipped from V and 0 bases from J, the junction kept 12 bases outside the gene matches. The chain's CDR3 is CASSQEEVFVTGGSYEQYF. CDR3 nucleotides: TGTGCCAGCAGCCAAGAAGAAGTTTTTGTGACAGGGGGCTCCTACGAGCAGTACTTC.

This clone was observed once. The CDR3 loop reads CASSEARGRGKEETQYF. CDR3 coding DNA: TGTGCCAGCAGTGAAGCGCGAGGACGGGGGAAGGAAGAGACCCAGTACTTC. The chain carries TRBV2 and TRBJ2-5; D perhaps matches TRBD2 (6 bases). Between the trimmed V and J ends, which lost 0 bases and 3 bases, there was a span of 17 bases. The CDR3 length is 17 residues. CDR1 is SNHLY, CDR2 FYNNEI, per germline.

The rearrangement joins TRBV3-1 (or the pseudogene TRBV3-2) to TRBJ2-1; no firm D call. V was trimmed by 1 base and J by 8 bases, leaving 6 bases between them. Germline-derived CDR1 and CDR2 are LGHDT and YNNKEL (reference sequence). The CDR3 has 12 residues. CDR3 DNA sequence: TGTGCCAGCAGCCAAGCCAGGTATGAGCAGTTCTTC. This translates into CASSQARYEQFF.

The CDR3 DNA follows: TGCGCCAGCAGTCTGCCCCCGCGGGAGACCCAGTACTTC. Translated: CASSLPPRETQYF. The V and J genes are TRBV10-2 and TRBJ2-5; D is ambiguous. Germline CDR1 WSHSY, CDR2 SAAADI. Trimming removed 5 bases at V and 5 bases at J, with 12 bases between. The CDR3 is 13 residues long.

J is TRBJ2-7 and V is TRBV19, with 10 bases identical to TRBD2. This CDR3 has 15 residues. Trimming cost V 7 bases and J 3 bases; bases outside gene matches: 9. From germline, CDR1 is LNHDA and CDR2 SQIVND (reference sequence). The DNA for the CDR3 is TGTGCCAGTACCCGTAGAGCGGGAGGGGACTACGAGCAGTACTTC. Protein: CASTRRAGGDYEQYF.

The V and J genes are TRBV7-3 and TRBJ2-2; 7 nucleotides align to TRBD1. The CDR3 sequence is 16 residues long. The germline gives CDR1 SGHTA, CDR2 FQGTGA. The junction had 10 bases not matched to a gene; V was cut back by 1 base and J by 8 bases. This CDR3 is CASSLKGQSFSGELFF. CDR3 nucleotides: TGTGCCAGCAGCTTAAAGGGACAGTCTTTCTCTGGGGAGCTGTTTTTT.

This chain links TRBV5-1 with TRBJ2-3; D unresolved. This CDR3 is built from 13 residues. CDR1 is SGHRS and CDR2 is YFSETQ in the germline V gene. Trimming left V 2 bases short and J 6 bases short, with 10 bases between. The CDR3 DNA is TGCGCCAGCAGCTTACAGACCCCGGATACGCAGTATTTT. Its protein product is CASSLQTPDTQYF.

For the CDR3, the DNA is TGTGCCAGCAGCGTAGTAGCGGGCCAAACCTACGAGCAGTACTTC. This encodes CASSVVAGQTYEQYF. V gene TRBV9 combines with J gene TRBJ2-7; the match to TRBD2 covers 7 bases. This CDR3 is 15 amino acids long. Germline-derived CDR1 and CDR2 are SGDLS and YYNGEE. The V gene end was trimmed by 0 bases and the J gene end by 2 bases; junction bases not matched to a gene: 5.

To note about this clone: One end of the junction is discordant with germline, which a read error may explain. The DNA for the CDR3 is TGTGCCAGCTCATCGACTAGCTACGATGAGCAGTTCTTC. Its translation: CASSSTSYDEQFF. This chain joins TRBV18 and TRBJ2-1, with 7 bases that match TRBD2. This CDR3 region has 13 residues. Germline CDR1 reads KGHSH; CDR2 reads LQKENI.

The CDR3 coding sequence is TGTGCCTGGGATTTGGGGGCGCCATTTGGGACTGAAGCTTTCTTT. This gives the protein CAWDLGAPFGTEAFF. V usage is TRBV30 and J usage is TRBJ1-1; maybe TRBD1 (6 bases). V was clipped by 5 bases and J by 5 bases, with 21 bases between them. This CDR3 comprises 15 residues. From germline, CDR1 is GTSNPN and CDR2 SVGIG (reference sequence).

A single count supports this clone. The chain recombines TRBV6-5 with TRBJ2-1; 12 bases are shared with TRBD2. The CDR3 consists of 14 residues. Germline V gives CDR1 MNHEY, CDR2 SVGAGI. V was clipped by 6 bases and J by 10 bases; unmatched bases: 7. The CDR3 sequence: CASRMGLAGWEQFF. The CDR3 nucleotides read TGTGCCAGCAGGATGGGACTAGCGGGCTGGGAGCAGTTCTTC.

The V and J genes are TRBV7-2 and TRBJ2-3; 9 bases line up with TRBD1. Germline CDR1 reads SGHTA; CDR2 reads FQGNSA. This CDR3 is built from 15 residues. The V segment lost 5 bases and the J segment 1 base; nucleotides outside the gene matches: 4. The DNA of the CDR3 is TGTGCCAGCAGCAACCGGGACAGGGGCACAGATACGCAGTATTTT. It yields the protein CASSNRDRGTDTQYF. The variable domain in full, with the rest retrieved from reference TRBV7-2 and TRBJ2-3, is GAGVSQSPSNKVTEKGKDVELRCDPISGHTALYWYRQSLGQGLEFLIYFQGNSAPDKSGLPSDRFSAERTGGSVSTLTIQRTQQEDSAVYLCASSNRDRGTDTQYFGPGTRLTVL.

The V and J genes are TRBV5-1 and TRBJ2-1; 11 positions match TRBD2. This CDR3 spans 19 amino acids. Germline CDR1 reads SGHRS; CDR2 reads YFSETQ. Losses at the gene ends were 4 bases for V and 2 bases for J; bases not matched to a gene: 14. The CDR3: CASSRKTSGSREAYNEQFF. The CDR3 DNA is TGCGCCAGCAGCCGAAAAACTAGCGGGAGTCGGGAGGCCTACAATGAGCAGTTCTTC.

In its sample, this clone was seen once. The chain has TRBV6-5 and TRBJ1-1; D possibly corresponds to TRBD1 (6 bases). This CDR3 is 11 amino acids long. From germline, CDR1 is MNHEY and CDR2 SVGAGI. V was trimmed by 7 bases and J by 4 bases, leaving 7 bases between them. The CDR3 sequence: CASKGVTEAFF. CDR3 DNA: TGTGCCAGCAAGGGGGTCACTGAAGCTTTCTTT.

The chain uses TRBV7-2 and TRBJ2-7; D perhaps matches TRBD2 (6 bases). CDR3 length: 19 residues. Trimming took 4 bases from V and 0 from J, leaving 25 bases between them. The germline V gene encodes CDR1 SGHTA and CDR2 FQGNSA. CDR3 sequence (DNA): TGTGCCAGCAGCTGGACCGGCCTGGCGGCCGGCGGGGCCTCCTACGAGCAGTACTTC. Protein: CASSWTGLAAGGASYEQYF.

This clone came up once. The CDR3 is CASSQRVRTGLATNEKLFF. The CDR3 nucleotides read TGCGCCAGCAGCCAGAGGGTCCGGACAGGTCTTGCAACTAATGAAAAACTGTTTTTT. The V and J genes are TRBV4-1 and TRBJ1-4; TRBD1 aligns across 7 bases. Germline loops: CDR1 MGHRA, CDR2 YSYEKL. After removal of 3 bases from V and 0 bases from J, the junction contained 13 bases not matched to a gene. The CDR3 is 19 residues long.

The chain joins TRBV20-1 to TRBJ2-7, with a weak D call TRBD2 (6 bases). Trimming removed 6 bases at V and 5 bases at J, with 11 bases between. CDR3 size: 11 residues. Germline V gives CDR1 DFQATT, CDR2 SNEGSKA (reference sequence). The CDR3 region has the DNA TGCAGTGCCACTAGGGAGGACGAGCAGTACTTC. Its translation is CSATREDEQYF.

This clone was detected only a few times. The V call is TRBV30, the J call TRBJ2-2; D may be TRBD1 (5 bases). V shed 0 bases and J shed 7 bases, with 12 bases lying between them. The germline V gene encodes CDR1 GTSNPN and CDR2 SVGIG (reference sequence). This CDR3 is built from 14 residues. CDR3 nucleotides: TGTGCCTGGAGTGTACAGGAGTTCAGCGGGGAGCTGTTTTTT. The encoded protein is CAWSVQEFSGELFF.

J is TRBJ2-2 and V is TRBV5-1, with TRBD2 matching over 13 bases. CDR1 is SGHRS and CDR2 is YFSETQ in the germline V gene. The CDR3 sequence is 16 residues long. Trimming cost V 4 bases and J 6 bases; bases outside gene matches: 6. The CDR3 protein is CASSETSGRASGELFF. Here the CDR3 DNA reads TGCGCCAGCAGCGAAACTAGCGGGAGGGCCTCCGGGGAGCTGTTTTTT.

The chain joins TRBV28 to TRBJ2-3, with D perhaps TRBD1 (6 bases). Germline assignment: CDR1 MDHEN and CDR2 SYDVKM. The V end lost 7 bases, the J end lost 6 bases, and 20 bases lay between the germline ends. CDR3 length equals 15 residues. The chain's CDR3 is CASTPLTGRGDTQYF. The DNA for the CDR3 is TGTGCCAGCACCCCGCTAACGGGTAGGGGGGATACGCAGTATTTT.